A selection of T cell receptor beta chains follows, all from one sample in a study of T cell responses to AZD1222 COVID-19 vaccine. The data were produced by immunoSEQ multiplex PCR, yet TCRdb's version contains in-frame clones alone and is incomplete. The sample lists more than 140,000 clones, approximately 88% occurring once. The sequenced sample was peripheral blood, obtained on day 0 of AZD1222 vaccination. These receptors came from an adult in good health. The CDR3 runs from the conserved cysteine through the conserved F or W. The order of the fields is J gene, D gene, CDR3 length, V gene, CDR3 protein, CDR3 DNA. The D gene is left open where the match is weak.

>TRBJ2-7|NA|14|TRBV5-8
CASIRQAKAGEQYF
TGTGCCAGCATCCGGCAAGCTAAGGCTGGCGAGCAGTACTTC
>TRBJ2-7|TRBD2|14|TRBV5-1
CASRPSGPPYEQYF
TGCGCCAGCAGACCTAGCGGGCCTCCCTACGAGCAGTACTTC
>TRBJ2-2|TRBD2|16|TRBV4-1
CASSQGLADGTGELFF
TGCGCCAGCAGCCAAGGACTAGCGGACGGCACCGGGGAGCTGTTTTTT
>TRBJ1-3|NA|14|TRBV4-3
CASSQAGSGNTIYF
TGCGCCAGCAGCCAAGCAGGGTCAGGAAACACCATATATTTT
>TRBJ1-3|NA|17|TRBV15
CATSREKGVSSGNTIYF
TGTGCCACCAGCAGAGAGAAAGGCGTGAGCTCTGGAAACACCATATATTTT
>TRBJ2-7|TRBD1|13|TRBV27
CASSFGQVEEQYF
TGTGCCAGCAGTTTTGGACAGGTCGAAGAGCAGTACTTC
>TRBJ2-7|NA|13|TRBV12-3/TRBV12-4
CASSLNNAYEQYF
TGTGCCAGCAGTTTAAACAACGCGTACGAGCAGTACTTC
>TRBJ1-2|NA|15|TRBV24-1
CATSSAGPCIYGYTF
TGTGCCACCAGCTCGGCAGGGCCTTGTATCTATGGCTACACCTTC
>TRBJ2-7|NA|11|TRBV10-2
CASAQTYEQYF
TGCGCCAGCGCCCAGACCTACGAGCAGTACTTC
>TRBJ2-3|TRBD2|16|TRBV27
CASSSQAGIFTDTQYF
TGTGCCAGCAGTTCCCAAGCGGGAATTTTCACAGATACGCAGTATTTT
>TRBJ2-7|NA|14|TRBV28
CASSIAGTSYEQYF
TGTGCCAGCAGTATCGCCGGGACGAGCTACGAGCAGTACTTC
>TRBJ1-6|NA|15|TRBV11-2
CASSLDFRVKSPLHF
TGTGCCAGCAGCTTAGATTTCCGGGTCAAGTCACCCCTCCACTTT
>TRBJ2-3|NA|13|TRBV27
CASSLSGGFTQYF
TGTGCCAGCAGTTTATCAGGGGGGTTTACGCAGTATTTT
>TRBJ2-3|NA|13|TRBV28
CASRPGVFDTQYF
TGTGCCAGCAGGCCCGGGGTCTTCGATACGCAGTATTTT
>TRBJ1-3|NA|15|TRBV7-2
CASRIQTSSGNTIYF
TGTGCCAGCAGGATACAGACAAGCTCTGGAAACACCATATATTTT
>TRBJ2-5|TRBD1|14|TRBV19
CASKDRAGGETQYF
TGTGCCAGTAAGGACAGGGCGGGCGGGGAGACCCAGTACTTC
>TRBJ2-1|TRBD2|16|TRBV5-1
CASSPSSLAGAREQFF
TGCGCCAGCAGCCCATCCTCCCTAGCGGGAGCACGTGAGCAGTTCTTC
>TRBJ2-1|NA|15|TRBV2
CASSERIGGHNEQFF
TGTGCCAGCAGTGAACGCATCGGGGGCCACAATGAGCAGTTCTTC
>TRBJ2-3|NA|14|TRBV5-1
CASTGPESTDTQYF
TGCGCCAGTACCGGGCCGGAGAGCACAGATACGCAGTATTTT
>TRBJ1-1|NA|14|TRBV28
CASSLPAQGTEAFF
TGTGCCAGCAGTTTACCGGCGCAGGGGACTGAAGCTTTCTTT
>TRBJ1-1|TRBD1|11|TRBV29-1
CSGQGGTEAFF
TGCAGCGGACAGGGTGGCACTGAAGCTTTCTTT
>TRBJ1-6|NA|14|TRBV5-6
CASSWVGANSPLHF
TGTGCCAGCAGCTGGGTTGGGGCCAATTCACCCCTCCACTTT